Listed below are T cell receptor beta chains from one sample, sequenced in a study of Ad26.COV2.S vaccination and SARS-CoV-2 variants. Clones were sequenced by immunoSEQ multiplex PCR, and TCRdb holds only the in-frame ones, with some missing. The sample yields 300,000 to 350,000 clones, approximately 86% seen once. This specimen consisted of peripheral blood, obtained in a trial of Ad26.COV2.S vaccine versus placebo. These receptors were obtained from a person between 18 and 60 years old who received the Ad26.COV2.S COVID-19 vaccine or a placebo. The CDR3 runs from the conserved cysteine through the conserved F or W. Fields, in order: D gene, clone size, V gene, J gene, CDR3 DNA, CDR3 protein. D genes are given only for firm matches. Rows may omit the clone size; those that give it use once, few, many or a size class.

>.|.|TRBV4-2|TRBJ1-3
TGTGCCAGCAGCCCAAACAGGGTCGGAAACACCATATATTTT
CASSPNRVGNTIYF
>TRBD1|.|TRBV27|TRBJ2-2
TGTGCCAGCAGTACCAGGGGGCAAATCGGGGAGCTGTTTTTT
CASSTRGQIGELFF
>TRBD2|.|TRBV28|TRBJ2-7
TGTGCCAGCAGTCCCGGGACTAGCGGGAGATTCTCCTACGAGCAGTACTTC
CASSPGTSGRFSYEQYF
>.|.|TRBV7-9|TRBJ2-5
TGTGCCAGCAGCTTAGAAACCGCGACCCAGTACTTC
CASSLETATQYF
>.|.|TRBV5-6|TRBJ1-6
TGTGCCAGCAGCTTACAAAATTCACCCCTCCACTTT
CASSLQNSPLHF
>.|.|TRBV3-1/TRBV3-2|TRBJ2-7
TGTGCCAGCAGCCAATCGAAAACGGCAGACTACTTAATTTACGAGCAGTACTTC
CASSQSKTADYLIYEQYF
>.|.|TRBV7-9|TRBJ1-5
TGTGCCAGCAGCCAAGGGACCGGGAATTCTCCCCAGCATTTT
CASSQGTGNSPQHF
>.|.|TRBV3-1/TRBV3-2|TRBJ2-7
TGTGCCAGCAGCCAAAAAAAAAGGGGGGTGGGACGGTTGCCCTACGAGCAGTACTTC
CASSQKKRGVGRLPYEQYF
>.|.|TRBV3-1/TRBV3-2|TRBJ2-7
TGTGCCAGCAGCCAAGATTCTCACGAGCAGTACTTC
CASSQDSHEQYF
>.|.|TRBV7-2|TRBJ2-7
TGTGCCAGCAGCTTAGATCTCGTTTACGAGCAGTACTTC
CASSLDLVYEQYF
>.|.|TRBV5-1|TRBJ1-4
TGCGCCAGCAGCATACAGGGCCCGGCAACTAATGAAAAACTGTTTTTT
CASSIQGPATNEKLFF
>TRBD1|once|TRBV27|TRBJ1-4
TGTGCCAGCGGTCGATCGGGACAGGGTAGGGTAAAACTGTTTTTT
CASGRSGQGRVKLFF
>TRBD2|.|TRBV28|TRBJ2-7
TGTGCCAGCAGTTTAGCGGGAGGGAAATTCGTCGAGCAGTACTTC
CASSLAGGKFVEQYF
>.|.|TRBV5-1|TRBJ1-3
TGCGCCAGCAGCTTGGCTATCGGACAGCTGGGAAACACCATATATTTT
CASSLAIGQLGNTIYF
>.|.|TRBV24-1|TRBJ2-5
TGTGCCACCAGTAGGGGGTACCAAGAGACCCAGTACTTC
CATSRGYQETQYF
>.|.|TRBV7-9|TRBJ1-2
TGTGCCAGCAGCTACGGGGTTGGCTACACCTTC
CASSYGVGYTF
>.|.|TRBV19|TRBJ1-4
TGTGCCAGTAGTATTCTGGGGGCTGCTAATGAAAAACTGTTTTTT
CASSILGAANEKLFF
>.|few|TRBV6-2/TRBV6-3|TRBJ2-7
TGTGCCAGCAGTTACAGGGATTCCTACGAGCAGTACTTC
CASSYRDSYEQYF
>.|.|TRBV5-4|TRBJ2-4
TGTGCCAGCAGCTTGGGAAGGGGTGTAGCCAAAAACATTCAGTACTTC
CASSLGRGVAKNIQYF
>.|.|TRBV7-9|TRBJ2-7
TGTGCCAGCAGTCCTCTATACGAGCAGTACTTC
CASSPLYEQYF
>.|.|TRBV11-1|TRBJ1-5
TGTGCCAGCAGCTTAGGTAGCGGATTCAATCAGCCCCAGCATTTT
CASSLGSGFNQPQHF
>.|.|TRBV11-1|TRBJ2-5
TGTGCCAGCAGCGCCACTGAGACCCAGTACTTC
CASSATETQYF
>.|.|TRBV5-1|TRBJ1-2
TGCGCCAGCCGGGCCAACTATGGCTACACCTTC
CASRANYGYTF
>.|once|TRBV28|TRBJ1-5
TGTGCCAGCAGTTTAGGGGGGGCGCCCCAGCATTTT
CASSLGGAPQHF
>.|once|TRBV12-3/TRBV12-4|TRBJ2-3
TGTGCCAGCAGACAGGGTAACACAGATACGCAGTATTTT
CASRQGNTDTQYF
>TRBD1|.|TRBV24-1|TRBJ2-1
TGTGCCACCAGTGATAGCCGCCGGACAGGGAAGAACAATGAGCAGTTCTTC
CATSDSRRTGKNNEQFF
>.|few|TRBV24-1|TRBJ1-4
TGTGCCACCAGTGGCGCAGGGGACGGCTTTGAAAAACTGTTTTTT
CATSGAGDGFEKLFF
>TRBD1|once|TRBV10-3|TRBJ1-4
TGTGCCATCAGTAGACAGGGTGGGGATGAAAAACTGTTTTTT
CAISRQGGDEKLFF
>TRBD1|.|TRBV27|TRBJ1-2
TGTGCCAGCAGTTTTGGGGGACAGGCCAACACCTACACCTTC
CASSFGGQANTYTF
>.|.|TRBV7-8|TRBJ2-7
TGTGCCAGCAGCCTAATGGGACTTTACGAGCAGTACTTC
CASSLMGLYEQYF
>.|.|TRBV5-1|TRBJ2-1
TGCGCCAGCAGCGCGGGGTGGTTAAATGAGCAGTTCTTC
CASSAGWLNEQFF
>.|.|TRBV6-6|TRBJ1-3
TGTGCCAGCAGTTATCGAGGGGACTCTGGAAACACCATATATTTT
CASSYRGDSGNTIYF
>.|.|TRBV7-2|TRBJ2-7
TGTGCCAGCAGCGGAGGACCGGGGTCCTACGAGCAGTACTTC
CASSGGPGSYEQYF
>.|.|TRBV28|TRBJ1-5
TGTGCCAGCAGGGTAGGTTATAGCAATCAGCCCCAGCATTTT
CASRVGYSNQPQHF
>TRBD1|.|TRBV15|TRBJ2-7
TGTGCCACCGGCCGGGACAGGGGGCCCTACGAGCAGTACTTC
CATGRDRGPYEQYF
>.|.|TRBV11-2|TRBJ2-3
TGTGCCAGCAGCTCCGTACACCGGGACGTAGCCCAAGATACGCAGTATTTT
CASSSVHRDVAQDTQYF
>.|.|TRBV28|TRBJ1-2
TGTGCCAGCACTCGCGGAGGCTATGGCTACACCTTC
CASTRGGYGYTF
>.|.|TRBV6-1|TRBJ1-1
TGTGCCAGCAGTGACAGGTTATGGAACACTGAAGCTTTCTTT
CASSDRLWNTEAFF
>.|.|TRBV7-2|TRBJ1-1
TGTGCCAGCAGCTTGTCGGCGAACACTGAAGCTTTCTTT
CASSLSANTEAFF
>.|.|TRBV12-3/TRBV12-4|TRBJ2-2
TGTGCCAGCAGCTTACACGGCGCCGGGGAGCTGTTTTTT
CASSLHGAGELFF
>.|.|TRBV11-3|TRBJ2-7
TGTGCCAGCAGCTTCAGTAGCTCCTACGAGCAGTACTTC
CASSFSSSYEQYF
>.|.|TRBV5-6|TRBJ2-1
TGTGCCAGCAGCTTAGGATTAAGTGAGCAGTTCTTC
CASSLGLSEQFF
>TRBD2|.|TRBV5-1|TRBJ2-1
TGCGCCAGCAGCTTTGGCGGGAGTGAAAATGAGCAGTTCTTC
CASSFGGSENEQFF
>TRBD1|.|TRBV7-7|TRBJ2-5
TGTGCCAGCAGCCTGGGGACAGGGGGGGAGACCCAGTACTTC
CASSLGTGGETQYF
>.|.|TRBV25-1|TRBJ1-1
TGTGCCAGCAGTCGGGCCGGGACTGAAGCTTTCTTT
CASSRAGTEAFF
>TRBD1|.|TRBV10-3|TRBJ1-1
TGTGCCATCAGGGGGGACAGAGGGAGCCCGAACACTGAAGCTTTCTTT
CAIRGDRGSPNTEAFF
>.|.|TRBV18|TRBJ2-7
TGTGCCAGCTCACCACTAGCAGGGGAGGGGGCCGAGCAGTACTTC
CASSPLAGEGAEQYF
>.|.|TRBV27|TRBJ2-7
TGTGCCAGCAGTTTGAGGGGACCCCACGAGCAGTACTTC
CASSLRGPHEQYF